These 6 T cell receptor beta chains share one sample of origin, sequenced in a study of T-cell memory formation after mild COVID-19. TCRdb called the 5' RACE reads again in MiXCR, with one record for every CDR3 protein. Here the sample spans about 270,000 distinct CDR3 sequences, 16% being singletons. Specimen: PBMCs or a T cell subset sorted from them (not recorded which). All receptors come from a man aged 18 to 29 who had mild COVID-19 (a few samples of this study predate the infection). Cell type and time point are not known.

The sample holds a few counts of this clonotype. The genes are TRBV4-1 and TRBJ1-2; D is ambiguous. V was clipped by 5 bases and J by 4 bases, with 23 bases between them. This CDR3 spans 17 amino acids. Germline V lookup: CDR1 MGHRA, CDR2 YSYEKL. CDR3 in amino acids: CASSFGQPRGYSYGYTF. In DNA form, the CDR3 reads TGCGCCAGCAGCTTCGGCCAACCGAGAGGGTACAGCTATGGCTACACCTTC.

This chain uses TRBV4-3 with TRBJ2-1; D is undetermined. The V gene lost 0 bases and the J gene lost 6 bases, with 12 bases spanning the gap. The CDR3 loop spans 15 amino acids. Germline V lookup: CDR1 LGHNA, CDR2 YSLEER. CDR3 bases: TGCGCCAGCAGCCAAGATGCCGGACGGATCAATGAGCAGTTCTTC. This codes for CASSQDAGRINEQFF.

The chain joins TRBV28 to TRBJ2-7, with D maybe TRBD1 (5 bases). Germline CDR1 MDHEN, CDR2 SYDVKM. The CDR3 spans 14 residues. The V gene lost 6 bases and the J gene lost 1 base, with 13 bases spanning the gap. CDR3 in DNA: TGTGCCAGCAGCAGACAGCCTCTATCCTACGAGCAGTACGTC. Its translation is CASSRQPLSYEQYV.

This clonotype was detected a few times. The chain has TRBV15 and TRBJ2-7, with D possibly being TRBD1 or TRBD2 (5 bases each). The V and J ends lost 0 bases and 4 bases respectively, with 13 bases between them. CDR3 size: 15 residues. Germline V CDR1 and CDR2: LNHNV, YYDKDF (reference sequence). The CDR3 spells CATSRDRDGDYEQYV. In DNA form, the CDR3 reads TGTGCCACCAGCAGAGATAGGGACGGGGATTACGAGCAGTACGTC.

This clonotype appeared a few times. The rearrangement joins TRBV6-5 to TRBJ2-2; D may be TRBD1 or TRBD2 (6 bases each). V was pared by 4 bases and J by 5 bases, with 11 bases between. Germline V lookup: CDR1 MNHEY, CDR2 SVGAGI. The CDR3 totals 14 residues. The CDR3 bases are TGTGCCAGCAGTTCGGGGGCATGGACCGGGGAGCTGTTTTTT. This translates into CASSSGAWTGELFF.

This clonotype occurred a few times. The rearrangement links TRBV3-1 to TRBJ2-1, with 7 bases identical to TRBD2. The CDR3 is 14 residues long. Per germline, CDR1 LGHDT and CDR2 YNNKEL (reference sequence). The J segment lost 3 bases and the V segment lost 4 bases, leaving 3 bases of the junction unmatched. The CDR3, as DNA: TGTGCCAGCAGCCGGGAGGGGATCTACAATGAGCAGTTCTTC. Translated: CASSREGIYNEQFF.